The clone carrying this T cell receptor beta chain was counted many times. Among ophthalmopathy patients, the Clinical Activity Score reached at least 3, the NOSPECS grade reached at least 4, and duration remained under 3 months. Uncontrolled infections, other autoimmune diseases, pregnancy or lactation led to exclusion of patients. The germline V gene has CDR1 SGHTA and CDR2 FQGNSA. The CDR3 runs 15 residues. V shed 1 base and J shed 3 bases, with 9 bases lying between them. Regions amplified from RNA transcripts were the TCR beta CDR3 regions. RT-PCR in the first round (using the HTBI primer set) targeted the TCR CDR3. Using its own MiXCR run on the multiplex PCR reads, TCRdb lists one record per CDR3 protein. The top ten clones hold 3% to 4% of a sample with hundreds of thousands of distinct CDR3 sequences, roughly a sixth of them seen once. This specimen belongs to a study of T cells in Graves' hyperthyroidism and ophthalmopathy.

The genes are TRBV7-2 and TRBJ2-2; D call uncertain. The sequenced sample was blood. The receptor was derived from a woman aged 40 to 50 with Graves' ophthalmopathy. The DNA of the CDR3 is TGTGCCAGCAGCTTAGGCAATGTGGACACCGGGGAGCTGTTTTTT. This translates into CASSLGNVDTGELFF.